Given below is one TCR beta chain in context. Antigen unknown. V lost 7 bases to trimming and J lost 3 bases; unmatched junction nucleotides: 6. CDR1 is SNHLY and CDR2 is FYNNEI in the germline V gene. The CDR3 sequence is 13 residues long. The PCR contained 60 Vbeta and 13 Jbeta primers. The repertoire was sequenced with immunoSEQ multiplex PCR; TCRdb's copy has only in-frame clones and lacks some. The table lists under 200,000 clones, 65% to 70% of them singletons. These data belong to a study of cytomegalovirus exposure and HLA in healthy donors. Study observations and caveats: In vitro confirmation showed three CMV-associated chains to be CMV antigen specific. Rare sequences made up most TCRs, while some public TCRs were found in many donors. A later analysis showed TCR association rates differing by HLA locus, peaking at DRB1 and lowest at HLA-C. Per a later analysis, HLA-associated TCR beta chains showed more clonal expansion than other, equally common TCR beta chains.

The sample taken for sequencing was PBMCs. J is TRBJ2-7 and V is TRBV2, with 7 bases that match TRBD1. This clonotype was obtained from a woman aged 18-30 years in good health and CMV-seropositive. The CDR3 reads CASNKDRDYEQYF. The CDR3 coding sequence is TGTGCCAGCAATAAAGACAGGGACTACGAGCAGTACTTC.